The 7 T cell receptor beta chains below all came from one sample that was sequenced in a study of cytomegalovirus exposure and HLA in healthy donors. PCR employed 60 Vbeta and 13 Jbeta primers. Data came from immunoSEQ multiplex PCR; TCRdb stores just in-frame clones and leaves some out. This sample has around 150,000 clones, with 80% found just once. Material: PBMCs. These receptors were collected from a middle-aged woman in good health and CMV-seronegative.

CDR3 nucleotides: TGTGCCAGCAGCTTCTTGGACAGGGTGGGGAGAGAGACCCAGTACTTC. Translated, it gives CASSFLDRVGRETQYF. The chain uses TRBV7-9 and TRBJ2-5; 8 nucleotides match TRBD1. The CDR3 runs to 16 residues. The germline V gene encodes CDR1 SEHNR and CDR2 FQNEAQ (reference sequence). The junction had 10 bases not matched to a gene; V was cut back by 3 bases and J by 4 bases.

The table lists this clone with a few counts. The chain uses TRBV7-8 and TRBJ2-2; possible D gene TRBD2, 5 bases. This CDR3 has 15 amino acids. Looked up from germline, CDR1 is SGHVS and CDR2 is FQNEAQ. With 8 bases removed from V and 4 bases from J, the gap between germline ends came to 17 bases. In DNA form, the CDR3 reads TGTGCCAGCTCTTCCGGGGTCCTAAGCACCGGGGAGCTGTTTTTT. Protein: CASSSGVLSTGELFF.

The chain joins TRBV2 to TRBJ2-5, with TRBD2 identical over 11 bases. With 6 bases clipped from V and 0 bases from J, the junction kept 3 bases outside the gene matches. CDR1 and CDR2 from the germline V gene are SNHLY and FYNNEI. The CDR3 sequence is 15 residues long. Here the CDR3 reads CASRPGLADQETQYF. The DNA for the CDR3 is TGTGCCAGCAGACCGGGACTAGCGGACCAAGAGACCCAGTACTTC.

This chain joins TRBV9 and TRBJ2-3; TRBD1 might be the D (5 bases). The V end was cut by 0 bases, the J end by 10 bases, with 12 bases between. CDR3 size: 13 residues. Germline assignment: CDR1 SGDLS and CDR2 YYNGEE. CDR3 sequence reads: CASSVGAGLAQYF. The CDR3 nucleotides are TGTGCCAGCAGCGTAGGCGCAGGGCTTGCGCAGTATTTT.

As to this clone: Other nucleotide sequences from this sample produce the same CDR3. The chain has TRBV7-2 and TRBJ2-1, with D possibly TRBD2 on 6 matching bases. Germline V gives CDR1 SGHTA, CDR2 FQGNSA. This CDR3 contains 15 residues. V was clipped by 0 bases and J by 4 bases, with 10 bases between them. The DNA for the CDR3 is TGTGCCAGCAGCTTAGCGGGCGGGACGTACAATGAGCAGTTCTTC. It codes for CASSLAGGTYNEQFF.

This clone turned up a few times. The chain combines TRBV7-9 with TRBJ2-7, with D perhaps matching TRBD1 (5 bases). Per the germline V gene, CDR1 is SEHNR and CDR2 is FQNEAQ (reference sequence). The CDR3 spans 13 residues. Deletions cut 5 bases from V and 7 bases from J, with 15 bases between. For the CDR3, the DNA is TGTGCCAGCAGCCGCCGCAATCAGGGAGAGCAGTACTTC. Amino acids: CASSRRNQGEQYF.

This clone was observed a single time. The chain is built from TRBV11-2 and TRBJ1-2; the D is unclear. V lost 5 bases, J lost 4 bases, and 11 bases lay in between. Germline-derived CDR1 and CDR2 are SGHAT and FQNNGV. The CDR3 spans 13 residues. The CDR3 DNA is TGTGCCAGCAGCCTGGAGGAGGCCTATGGCTACACCTTC. This sequence encodes CASSLEEAYGYTF.